This T cell receptor beta chain was obtained from a study of graft-versus-host responses after intestinal transplantation (dated by TCRdb to about 2021). Study-level background: The transplants that recipients received were multivisceral, liver-intestinal, or isolated intestinal. Anti-thymocyte globulin induction was given to all recipients, followed by maintenance tacrolimus and steroids for 2 to 4 years. After intestinal transplantation, graft-versus-host and host-versus-graft alloreactive T cell clones in the graft, circulation and bone marrow were tracked using bulk TCR-beta CDR3 sequencing. Alloreactive clones were identified by sequencing pre-transplant mixed lymphocyte reaction products and comparing them with unstimulated pre-transplant donor and recipient T cells. The cohort enrolled some 23 intestinal transplant recipients, one of whom was a retransplant, and 3 patients without pretransplant specimens were excluded. A peak of at least 4% donor T cells among recipient peripheral blood mononuclear cells was the definition used for donor T cell macrochimerism. Rather than being sequenced by the commercial service, samples from a few later patients were sequenced in-house on an Illumina MiSeq and processed with MiXCR. Study-level results and caveats: Conclusions were limited by the relatively low number and heterogeneity of intestinal transplant patients. In the allografts of patients with donor T cell macrochimerism, GvH to HvG T cell clonal ratios were high. Early after transplant, peak levels of circulating GvH clones were found to be associated with declines in HvG clones. GvH clones were detected in recipient bone marrow, and some appeared earlier in ileal mucosa or blood, consistent with an intestinal mucosal origin.

The library relied on the immunoSEQ multiplex PCR assay. For most patients, genomic DNA was subjected to high-throughput TCR-beta CDR3 sequencing by Adaptive Biotechnologies. Concerning the study's data processing: Adaptive's ImmunoSEQ software was the source of the TCR sequencing data for about 18 patients, while a few other patients were processed with MiXCR and VDJtools. Because the origin of CDR3 nucleotide sequences shared between donor and recipient could not be assigned, those sequences were removed. At least 2-fold expansion over unstimulated cells and a minimum CFSE-low frequency of 0.002% (template counts) or 0.001% (read counts) were required for clones to be classified as alloreactive. Clones detected in sequenced pre-transplant spleen, lymph node, or MLR CFSE-low populations of the donor or recipient were defined as mappable. Cumulative frequency of alloreactive clones was calculated as a percentage of all sequences weighted by copy number. TCRdb obtained this table from immuneACCESS and retained in-frame rearrangements with V and J assigned. These tables miss some clones; where compared with another copy, unresolved V genes account for less than half of the shortfall, and the remainder is unexplained. The DNA gave D and trimming, while V, J and clone size come from that table. Across this sample there are around 30,000 clones, with approximately 87% seen only once. The top ten hold around 1.1% of the sample.

The CDR3 numbers 16 residues from cysteine through phenylalanine. Solely the CDR3 DNA is kept, with 48 bases framed from the first base. V lost 0 bases and J lost 4 bases; the stretch between them is 14 bases long. Via the germline V gene, CDR1 is SGHRS and CDR2 YFSETQ. In the first month after transplant, blood samples were collected up to 4 times, and after that at least monthly when available. As concerns this clone: It lacks a known antigen. Base quality data are lacking; no much larger clone is found one base away.

This TCR derives from a human patient who received an intestinal transplant, so some T cells may come from the graft donor. The sample consisted of PBMCs, taken roughly 29 days after intestinal transplant. Here the chain combines TRBV5-1 and TRBJ1-3; matching of 6 bases hints at TRBD1 as the D gene. The sequenced DNA: TGCGCCAGCAGCTTGGCCGTCGCAGGGGCAGGAAACACCATATATTTT. Its coded protein is CASSLAVAGAGNTIYF. Extended through the reference TRBV5-1 and TRBJ1-3 proteins, this CDR3 yields the full variable domain: KAGVTQTPRYLIKTRGQQVTLSCSPISGHRSVSWYQQTPGQGLQFLFEYFSETQRNKGNFPGRFSGRQFSNSRSEMNVSTLELGDSALYLCASSLAVAGAGNTIYFGEGSWLTVV.